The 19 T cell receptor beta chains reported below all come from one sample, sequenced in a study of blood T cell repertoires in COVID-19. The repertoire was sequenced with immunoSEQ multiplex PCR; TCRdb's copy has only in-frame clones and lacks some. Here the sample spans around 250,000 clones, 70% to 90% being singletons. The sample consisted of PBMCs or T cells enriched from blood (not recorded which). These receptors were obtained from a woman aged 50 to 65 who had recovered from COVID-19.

The CDR3 DNA follows: TGTGCCAGCAGTTCCCCGGGACTAACGAACACCGGGGAGCTGTTTTTT. As protein: CASSSPGLTNTGELFF. V gene TRBV27 combines with J gene TRBJ2-2; TRBD2 matches 7 bases. The germline V gene encodes CDR1 MNHEY and CDR2 SMNVEV (reference sequence). The CDR3 spans 16 residues. The trim removed 4 bases at V and 0 bases at J, leaving 5 bases unmatched.

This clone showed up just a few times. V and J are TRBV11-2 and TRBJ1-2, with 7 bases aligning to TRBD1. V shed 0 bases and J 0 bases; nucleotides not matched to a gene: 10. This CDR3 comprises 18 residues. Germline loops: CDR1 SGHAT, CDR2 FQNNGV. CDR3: CASSLETGQAPANYGYTF. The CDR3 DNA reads TGTGCCAGCAGCTTAGAAACCGGACAGGCACCAGCTAACTATGGCTACACCTTC.

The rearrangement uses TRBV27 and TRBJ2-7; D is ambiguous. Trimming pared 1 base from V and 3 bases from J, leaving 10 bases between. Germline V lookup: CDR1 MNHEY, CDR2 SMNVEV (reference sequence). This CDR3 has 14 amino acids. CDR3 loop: CASSLWASGYEQYF. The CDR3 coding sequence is TGTGCCAGCAGTTTATGGGCCTCCGGCTACGAGCAGTACTTC.

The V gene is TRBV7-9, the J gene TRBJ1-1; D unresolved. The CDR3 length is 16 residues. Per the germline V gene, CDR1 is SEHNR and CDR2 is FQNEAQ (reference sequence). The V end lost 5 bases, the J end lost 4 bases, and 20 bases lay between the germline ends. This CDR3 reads CASSLIQTHRGTEAFF. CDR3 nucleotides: TGTGCCAGCAGCCTTATACAGACTCACCGGGGCACTGAAGCTTTCTTT.

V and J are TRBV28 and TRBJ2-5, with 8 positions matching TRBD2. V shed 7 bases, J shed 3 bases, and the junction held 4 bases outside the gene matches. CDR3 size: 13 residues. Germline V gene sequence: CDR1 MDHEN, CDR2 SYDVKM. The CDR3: CASTPGGKETQYF. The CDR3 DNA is TGTGCCAGCACCCCGGGGGGGAAAGAGACCCAGTACTTC.

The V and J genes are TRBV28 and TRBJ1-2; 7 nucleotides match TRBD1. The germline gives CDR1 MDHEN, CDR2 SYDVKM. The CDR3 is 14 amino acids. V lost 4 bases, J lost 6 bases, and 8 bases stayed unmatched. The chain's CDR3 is CASSSPFDRDGYTF. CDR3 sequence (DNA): TGTGCCAGCAGTTCCCCTTTCGACAGGGATGGCTACACCTTC.

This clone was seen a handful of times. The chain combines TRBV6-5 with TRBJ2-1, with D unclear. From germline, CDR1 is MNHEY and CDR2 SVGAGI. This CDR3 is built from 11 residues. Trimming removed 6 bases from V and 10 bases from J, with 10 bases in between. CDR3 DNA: TGTGCCAGCAGCCACAGTCACGAGCAGTTCTTC. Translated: CASSHSHEQFF.

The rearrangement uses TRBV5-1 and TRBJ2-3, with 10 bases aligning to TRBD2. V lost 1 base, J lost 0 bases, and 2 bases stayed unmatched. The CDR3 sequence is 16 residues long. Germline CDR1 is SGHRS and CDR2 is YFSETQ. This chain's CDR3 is CASSLTSGISTDTQYF. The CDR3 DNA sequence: TGCGCCAGCAGCTTGACTAGCGGGATTAGCACAGATACGCAGTATTTT.

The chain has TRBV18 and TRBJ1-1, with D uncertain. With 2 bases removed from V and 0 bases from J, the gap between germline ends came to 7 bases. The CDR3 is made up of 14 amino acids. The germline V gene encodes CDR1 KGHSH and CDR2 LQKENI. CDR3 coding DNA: TGTGCCAGCTCACCAACAGACATGAACACTGAAGCTTTCTTT. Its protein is CASSPTDMNTEAFF.

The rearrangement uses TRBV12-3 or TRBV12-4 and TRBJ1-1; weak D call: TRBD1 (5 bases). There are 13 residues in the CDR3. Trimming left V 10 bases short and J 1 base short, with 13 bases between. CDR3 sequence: CATGGGPNTEAFF. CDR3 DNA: TGTGCCACGGGGGGTGGGCCGAACACTGAAGCTTTCTTT.

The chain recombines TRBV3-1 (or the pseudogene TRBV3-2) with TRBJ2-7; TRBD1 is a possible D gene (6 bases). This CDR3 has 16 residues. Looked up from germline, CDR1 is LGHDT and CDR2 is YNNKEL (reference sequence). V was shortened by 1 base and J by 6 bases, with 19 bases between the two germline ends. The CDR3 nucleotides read TGTGCCAGCAGCCAAGGGACTCAGGGGAAACGGGGCGAGCAGTACTTC. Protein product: CASSQGTQGKRGEQYF.

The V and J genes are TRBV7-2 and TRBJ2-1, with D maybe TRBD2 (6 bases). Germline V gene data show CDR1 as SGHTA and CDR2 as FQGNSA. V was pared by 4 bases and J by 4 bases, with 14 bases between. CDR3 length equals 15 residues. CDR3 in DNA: TGTGCCAGCAGCTCGAGACTAGGACAATACAATGAGCAGTTCTTC. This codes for CASSSRLGQYNEQFF. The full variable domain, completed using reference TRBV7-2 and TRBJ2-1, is GAGVSQSPSNKVTEKGKDVELRCDPISGHTALYWYRQSLGQGLEFLIYFQGNSAPDKSGLPSDRFSAERTGGSVSTLTIQRTQQEDSAVYLCASSSRLGQYNEQFFGPGTRLTVL.

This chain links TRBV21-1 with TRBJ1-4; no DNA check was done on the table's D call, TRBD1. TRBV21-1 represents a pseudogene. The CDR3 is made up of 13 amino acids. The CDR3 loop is CASRGRGNEKLFF. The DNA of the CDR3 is TGTGCCAGCAGAGGTAGGGGGAATGAAAAACTGTTTTTT.

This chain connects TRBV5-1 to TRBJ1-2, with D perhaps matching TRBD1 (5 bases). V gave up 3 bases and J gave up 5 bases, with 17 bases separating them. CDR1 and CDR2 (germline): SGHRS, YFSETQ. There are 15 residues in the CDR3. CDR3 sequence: CASSSRLLGGYGYTF. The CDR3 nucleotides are TGCGCCAGCAGCTCAAGACTATTGGGGGGGTATGGCTACACCTTC.

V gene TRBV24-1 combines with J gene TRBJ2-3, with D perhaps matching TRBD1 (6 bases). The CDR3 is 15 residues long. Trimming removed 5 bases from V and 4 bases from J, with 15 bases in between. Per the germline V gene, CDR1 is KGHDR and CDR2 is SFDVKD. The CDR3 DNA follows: TGTGCCACCAGTGTGACCAGGGGACCGGCAGATACGCAGTATTTT. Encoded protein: CATSVTRGPADTQYF.

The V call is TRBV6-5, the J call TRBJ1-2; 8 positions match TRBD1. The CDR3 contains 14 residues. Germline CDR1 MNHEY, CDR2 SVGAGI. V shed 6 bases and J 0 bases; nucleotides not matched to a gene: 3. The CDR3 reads CASRSGQANYGYTF. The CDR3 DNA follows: TGTGCCAGCAGATCGGGACAGGCTAACTATGGCTACACCTTC.

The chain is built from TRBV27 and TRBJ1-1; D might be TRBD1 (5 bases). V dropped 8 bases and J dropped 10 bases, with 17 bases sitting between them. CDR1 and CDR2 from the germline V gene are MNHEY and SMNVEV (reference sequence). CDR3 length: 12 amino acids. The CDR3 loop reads CASGGGSDGAFF. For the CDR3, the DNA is TGTGCCAGCGGGGGGGGAAGTGATGGAGCTTTCTTT.

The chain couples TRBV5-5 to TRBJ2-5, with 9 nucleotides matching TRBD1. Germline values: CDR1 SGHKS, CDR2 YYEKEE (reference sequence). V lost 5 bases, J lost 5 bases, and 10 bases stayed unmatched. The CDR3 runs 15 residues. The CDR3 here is CASRQPGTGLETQYF. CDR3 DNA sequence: TGTGCCAGCAGACAACCCGGGACAGGGTTGGAGACCCAGTACTTC.

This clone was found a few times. The CDR3 nucleotides read TGTGCCAGCAGCAAAGGAAGCTCATCTAATGAAAAACTGTTTTTT. This codes for CASSKGSSSNEKLFF. The genes are TRBV21-1 and TRBJ1-4. TRBV21-1 is labeled a pseudogene. The CDR3 length is 15 residues.